This is a list of T cell receptor beta chains from one sample in a study of blood T cell repertoires in COVID-19. TCRdb's table, derived via immunoSEQ multiplex PCR, lists solely in-frame clones and lacks some. The sample contains about 370,000 clones, 87% of which appear only once. The sample taken for sequencing was peripheral blood. The receptors here all came from a woman aged 25 to 39 with COVID-19, enrolled during active disease. The CDR3 runs from the conserved cysteine through the conserved F or W. A D gene is named only where the DNA matches it firmly. The listing skips clone size in some rows; elsewhere it reads once, few, many or a size class.

J	D	size	V	DNA	CDR3
TRBJ1-2	TRBD1	once	TRBV28	TGTGCCAGCAGTTCCCCACCCGGACAGGGGGCATATGGCTACACCTTC	CASSSPPGQGAYGYTF
TRBJ1-1	NA	NA	TRBV5-6	TGTGCCAGCAGCTTGCCGGGAGCCGGAGGGTCTGAAGCTTTCTTT	CASSLPGAGGSEAFF
TRBJ2-1	TRBD2	NA	TRBV4-1	TGCGCCAGCAGCCCCGGGACTAGTTGGTCGGAGCAGTTCTTC	CASSPGTSWSEQFF
TRBJ2-1	NA	NA	TRBV12-3/TRBV12-4	TGTGCCAGCAGCCCCGGGGTGAATGAGCAGTTCTTC	CASSPGVNEQFF
TRBJ2-7	TRBD2	many	TRBV6-1	TGTGCCAGCAGTGAAGCTGCTAGCGGAGCCTACGAGCAGTACTTC	CASSEAASGAYEQYF
TRBJ1-1	TRBD1	NA	TRBV6-5	TGTGCCAGCAGTAGGGACAGGGCACCGAACACTGAAGCTTTCTTT	CASSRDRAPNTEAFF
TRBJ1-4	NA	NA	TRBV30	TGTGCCTGGAGTGTAGAAGGGCGAGGGAATGAAAAACTGTTTTTT	CAWSVEGRGNEKLFF
TRBJ2-1	NA	NA	TRBV29-1	TGCAGCGTCTCTAGAGCCGAGCAGTTCTTC	CSVSRAEQFF
TRBJ1-2	NA	NA	TRBV7-8	TGTGCCAGCAGCTTAAAGCCGGTAGATCACTATGGCTACACCTTC	CASSLKPVDHYGYTF
TRBJ2-3	TRBD2	NA	TRBV24-1	TGTGCCACCAGTGATTACGAGCGGGGGAGCACAGATACGCAGTATTTT	CATSDYERGSTDTQYF
TRBJ1-1	NA	NA	TRBV19	TGTGCCAGTAGTAAGGGGCCGAACACTGAAGCTTTCTTT	CASSKGPNTEAFF
TRBJ2-2	NA	once	TRBV19	TGTGCCGGGTCGGCGACGAGGTGGGGGGAGCTGTTTTTT	CAGSATRWGELFF
TRBJ2-3	NA	NA	TRBV5-6	TGTGCCAGCGCCCCTTGGGCCCTTGAAGATACGCAGTATTTT	CASAPWALEDTQYF
TRBJ1-4	NA	NA	TRBV10-1	TGCGCCACCTCAGTTGCAACTAATGAAAAACTGTTTTTT	CATSVATNEKLFF
TRBJ1-4	TRBD1	NA	TRBV19	TGTGCCAGTAGTATTACCGGGACAGGGTTTGAAAAACTGTTTTTT	CASSITGTGFEKLFF
TRBJ2-3	TRBD1	NA	TRBV7-8	TGTGCCAGCAGCCGGGACAGGGGGACAGATACGCAGTATTTT	CASSRDRGTDTQYF
TRBJ1-3	NA	NA	TRBV7-3	TGTGCCAGCAGCTTAAGCCCAGGCCCTGGAAACACCATATATTTT	CASSLSPGPGNTIYF
TRBJ2-1	NA	NA	TRBV14	TGTGCCAGCAGCCAAGATGGGAGGACTGAGCAGTTCTTC	CASSQDGRTEQFF
TRBJ2-7	TRBD1	NA	TRBV28	TGTGCCAGCAGTTTAGACAGGGGTAACGACGAGCAGTACTTC	CASSLDRGNDEQYF
TRBJ2-2	TRBD2	few	TRBV4-2	TGTGCCAGCAGCCAATCAGCGGGAGGGCCGTCCGGGGAGCTGTTTTTT	CASSQSAGGPSGELFF
TRBJ1-2	NA	NA	TRBV28	TGTGCCAGCAGCAACAGGGCCCCTGTTTCTAGCTACACCTTC	CASSNRAPVSSYTF
TRBJ1-5	NA	NA	TRBV29-1	TGCAGCGTTGTCGAACAATTCAATCAGCCCCAGCATTTT	CSVVEQFNQPQHF
TRBJ2-7	TRBD1	NA	TRBV19	TGTGCCAGTAATTCGGGACAGGACCCCTTGGAGCAGTACTTC	CASNSGQDPLEQYF
TRBJ2-3	TRBD2	NA	TRBV29-1	TGCAGCACCACTAGCGGCAACACAGATACGCAGTATTTT	CSTTSGNTDTQYF
TRBJ1-2	NA	NA	TRBV4-3	TGCGCCAGCAGCCAAGTGGAGGGTTATGGCTACACCTTC	CASSQVEGYGYTF
TRBJ2-3	TRBD2	NA	TRBV28	TGTGCCAGCAACAACCCTAGCGGGAGGGAGCCAGATACGCAGTATTTT	CASNNPSGREPDTQYF
TRBJ2-5	NA	NA	TRBV21-1	TGTGCCAGCAGCAAATGCGAGAAACAAGAGACCCAGTACTTC	CASSKCEKQETQYF
TRBJ2-6	TRBD1	many	TRBV7-9	TGTGCCAGCAGCCACCTGACAGGGTTATCTGGGGCCAACGTCCTGACTTTC	CASSHLTGLSGANVLTF
TRBJ1-5	NA	NA	TRBV6-5	TGTGCCAGCAGTTACTCGCCTCAGGGGAGTCAGCCCCAGCATTTT	CASSYSPQGSQPQHF
TRBJ1-2	TRBD1	NA	TRBV28	TGTGCCAGCAGTTCAGGGACAGGGTCTCTGTATGGCTACACCTTC	CASSSGTGSLYGYTF
TRBJ2-3	TRBD1	NA	TRBV24-1	TGTGCCACCAGTGATTTGAAGGGACAGGGGGCGCGAGATACGCAGTATTTT	CATSDLKGQGARDTQYF
TRBJ1-3	NA	NA	TRBV4-1	TGCGCCAGCAGCCAAATAGGGAGATCTGGAAACACCATATATTTT	CASSQIGRSGNTIYF
TRBJ2-7	TRBD1	few	TRBV2	TGTGCCAGCAGGAACCGACAGGGCCACGAGCAGTACTTC	CASRNRQGHEQYF
TRBJ2-2	NA	NA	TRBV19	TGTGCCAGTTGGGTAACAGGGACCGGGGAGCTGTTTTTT	CASWVTGTGELFF
TRBJ2-2	TRBD2	NA	TRBV7-9	TGTGCCAGCAGCTACCTAGCGGGGACCGGGGAGCTGTTTTTT	CASSYLAGTGELFF
TRBJ2-3	TRBD1	NA	TRBV2	TGTGCCAGCACTGGGGACAGGGGAAGCACAGATACGCAGTATTTT	CASTGDRGSTDTQYF
TRBJ1-2	NA	NA	TRBV12-3/TRBV12-4	TGTGCCAGCAGTCGACAGGATGTCCGTGGCTACACCTTC	CASSRQDVRGYTF
TRBJ1-5	TRBD1	NA	TRBV6-5	TGTGCCAGTCACAGGGGTCGTCAGCCCCAGCATTTT	CASHRGRQPQHF
TRBJ2-3	TRBD2	NA	TRBV9	TGTGCCAGCAGCCCGGGGGGGAAAGGGGGGAGAGATACGCAGTATTTT	CASSPGGKGGRDTQYF
TRBJ2-2	NA	NA	TRBV7-8	TGTGCCAGCAGCTTCGGAGCCGGGGAGCTGTTTTTT	CASSFGAGELFF
TRBJ2-3	TRBD2	NA	TRBV5-1	TGCGCCAGCAGCCCTGGGACTAGCGCCCTGAGCACAGATACGCAGTATTTT	CASSPGTSALSTDTQYF
TRBJ1-6	NA	NA	TRBV10-3	TGTGCCATCAGGGCCGGGTCGAATTCACCCCTCCACTTT	CAIRAGSNSPLHF
TRBJ2-7	TRBD1	NA	TRBV7-9	TGTGCCAGCAGCCGGGACAGGGGAACCTACGAGCAGTACTTC	CASSRDRGTYEQYF
TRBJ1-3	NA	NA	TRBV30	TGTGCCTGGGGGGGCAGGTCCTACTCTGGAAACACCATATATTTT	CAWGGRSYSGNTIYF
TRBJ2-3	NA	few	TRBV7-3	TGTGCCAGCAGTCAAGGCGGGGCAGGGGGAGGAGGTACGCAGTATTTT	CASSQGGAGGGGTQYF
TRBJ1-5	NA	once	TRBV7-2	TGTGCCAGCAGCTCCGGACGGGCGGGGGGTCATCAGCCCCAGCATTTT	CASSSGRAGGHQPQHF
TRBJ2-1	TRBD1	NA	TRBV6-4	TGTGCCAGCCGGACAGGGAGCTCCTACAATGAGCAGTTCTTC	CASRTGSSYNEQFF
TRBJ1-5	NA	NA	TRBV28	TGTGCCAGCAGTTTTGCCGGCGGCGGTTATCAGCCCCAGCATTTT	CASSFAGGGYQPQHF
TRBJ2-7	TRBD1	NA	TRBV2	TGTGCCAGCAGGACAGGGTCCGAGCAGTACTTC	CASRTGSEQYF
TRBJ2-1	TRBD2	NA	TRBV5-1	TGCGCCAGCAGTTCCTTAGCGGGAGGCCCCAGTTACAATGAGCAGTTCTTC	CASSSLAGGPSYNEQFF
TRBJ2-1	TRBD2	NA	TRBV4-2	TGTGCCAGCAGCCCAGCGGGCTCCCGGGAGGGGGAGCAGTTCTTC	CASSPAGSREGEQFF